What follows are 7 T cell receptor beta chains derived from one specimen sequenced in a study of cytotoxic CD8 clonotypes in ibrutinib-treated CLL. Sequenced by immunoSEQ multiplex PCR; TCRdb stores in-frame clones only, minus some. The table has roughly 250,000 clones, 70% seen once. The sequenced sample was PBMCs, obtained after 24 months of ibrutinib treatment. The origin of the receptors is a human donor with chronic lymphocytic leukemia.

V is TRBV2 and J is TRBJ2-2, with a tentative D call TRBD1 (8 bases). The CDR3 has 14 residues. Germline assignment: CDR1 SNHLY and CDR2 FYNNEI. V lost 10 bases and J 3 bases, leaving 15 bases between the germline ends. The CDR3 DNA reads TGTGCCACCGAACAGGGGGGGTACACCGGGGAGCTGTTTTTT. Translated: CATEQGGYTGELFF.

The gene calls are TRBV11-2 and TRBJ2-5; either TRBD1 or TRBD2 may supply D (5 bases each). The CDR3 runs 17 residues. The V and J ends lost 0 bases and 1 base respectively, with 15 bases between them. Germline CDR1 SGHAT, CDR2 FQNNGV. The CDR3 loop is CASSLDRPGSFQETQYF. In DNA, the CDR3 is TGTGCCAGCAGCTTAGATCGTCCAGGGAGTTTCCAAGAGACCCAGTACTTC.

The chain employs TRBV7-6 and TRBJ1-1; D is unresolved. The CDR3 runs 17 residues. Trimming stripped 5 bases from V and 1 base from J, with 20 bases between. Germline values: CDR1 SGHVS, CDR2 FNYEAQ. CDR3 sequence reads: CASSPSQDLTRNTEAFF. Written as DNA, the CDR3 is TGTGCCAGCAGCCCATCCCAAGACCTAACACGGAACACTGAAGCTTTCTTT.

The chain joins TRBV25-1 to TRBJ2-5, with TRBD2 matching 11 bases. CDR3 length: 14 amino acids. Germline V CDR1 and CDR2: MGHDK, SYGVNS. Unmatched junction bases numbered 5, after V lost 6 bases and J lost 5 bases. The CDR3, as DNA: TGTGCCAGCAGACTAGCGGGAGCCAGGGAGACCCAGTACTTC. Translated, it gives CASRLAGARETQYF.

V gene TRBV7-3 combines with J gene TRBJ2-7; 8 positions agree with TRBD2. CDR3 length: 15 amino acids. Germline V lookup: CDR1 SGHTA, CDR2 FQGTGA. After removal of 5 bases from V and 0 bases from J, the junction contained 6 bases not matched to a gene. CDR3 in amino acids: CASSVSGSYSYEQYF. In nucleotides, the CDR3 is TGTGCCAGCAGCGTAAGCGGGAGTTACTCCTACGAGCAGTACTTC.

The chain combines TRBV25-1 with TRBJ2-4; TRBD2 aligns across 11 bases. The V and J ends lost 5 bases and 4 bases, in that order; junction bases with no gene match: 4. This CDR3 spans 15 amino acids. Germline values: CDR1 MGHDK, CDR2 SYGVNS. The CDR3 here is CASSQLAGAKNIQYF. The CDR3 DNA is TGTGCCAGCAGTCAACTAGCGGGGGCGAAAAACATTCAGTACTTC.

The chain couples TRBV4-2 to TRBJ2-7; D might be TRBD1 (6 bases). The CDR3 covers 16 residues. Trimming pared 0 bases from V and 0 bases from J, leaving 12 bases between. Looked up from germline, CDR1 is LGHNA and CDR2 is YNFKEQ. The CDR3 DNA sequence: TGTGCCAGCAGCCAAGATTGGGGGCCTAACTCCTACGAGCAGTACTTC. Residues: CASSQDWGPNSYEQYF.